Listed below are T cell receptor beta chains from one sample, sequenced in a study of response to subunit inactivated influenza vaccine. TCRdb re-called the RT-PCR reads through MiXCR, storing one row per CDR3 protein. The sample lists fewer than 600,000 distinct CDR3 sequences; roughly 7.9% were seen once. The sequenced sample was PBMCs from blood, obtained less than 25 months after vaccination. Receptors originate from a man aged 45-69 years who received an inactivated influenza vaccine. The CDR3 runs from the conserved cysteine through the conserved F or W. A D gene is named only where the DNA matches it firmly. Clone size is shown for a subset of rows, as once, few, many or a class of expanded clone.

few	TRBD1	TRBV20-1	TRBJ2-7	CSVPDRVSGSYEQYF	TGCAGTGTCCCGGACAGGGTATCGGGGTCCTACGAGCAGTACTTC
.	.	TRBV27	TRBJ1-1	CASSISKNTEAFF	TGTGCCAGCAGTATCAGCAAGAACACTGAAGCTTTCTTT
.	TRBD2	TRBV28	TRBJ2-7	CASSLARGGSYEQYF	TGTGCCAGCAGTTTGGCAAGGGGAGGGTCCTACGAGCAGTACTTC
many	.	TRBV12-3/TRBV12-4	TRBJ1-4	CASSPDSLGEKLFF	TGTGCCAGCAGCCCTGACAGCTTGGGTGAAAAACTGTTTTTT
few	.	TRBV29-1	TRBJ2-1	CSAGGRSYNEQFF	TGCAGCGCTGGGGGCAGGTCCTACAATGAGCAGTTCTTC
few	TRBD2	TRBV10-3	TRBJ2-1	CAISELTAGGSEQFF	TGTGCCATCAGTGAGCTCACGGCGGGGGGGAGTGAGCAGTTCTTC
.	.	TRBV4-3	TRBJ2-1	CASSHTSTGDLVYEQFF	TGCGCCAGCAGCCACACCTCGACTGGAGACCTAGTCTATGAGCAGTTCTTC
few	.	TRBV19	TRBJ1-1	CASSPITGSSAFF	TGTGCCAGTAGTCCGATCACAGGGTCGAGCGCTTTCTTT
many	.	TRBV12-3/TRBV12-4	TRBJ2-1	CASTGAEPGVDEQFF	TGTGCCAGCACAGGGGCCGAGCCGGGGGTCGATGAGCAGTTCTTC
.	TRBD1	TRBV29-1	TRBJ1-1	CSVWTGGKTEAFF	TGCAGCGTTTGGACAGGGGGCAAGACTGAAGCTTTCTTT
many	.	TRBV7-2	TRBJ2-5	CASSLGTGAYQETQYF	TGTGCCAGCAGCTTAGGAACAGGAGCGTACCAAGAGACCCAGTACTTC
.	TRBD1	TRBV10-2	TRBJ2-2	CASSVGGPTNTGELFF	TGCGCCAGCAGTGTAGGGGGCCCCACGAACACCGGGGAGCTGTTTTTT
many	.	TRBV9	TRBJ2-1	CASGYGDSSLNEQFF	TGTGCCAGCGGATACGGAGATTCCTCGCTCAATGAGCAGTTCTTC
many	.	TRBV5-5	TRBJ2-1	CASSVGPGNEQFF	TGTGCCAGCAGCGTAGGCCCGGGGAATGAGCAGTTCTTC
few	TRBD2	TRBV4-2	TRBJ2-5	CASSPSGGAEETQYF	TGTGCCAGCAGCCCGAGCGGGGGGGCCGAAGAGACCCAGTACTTC
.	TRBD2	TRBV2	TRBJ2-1	CASTRGPSGGAYNEQFF	TGTGCCAGCACGCGTGGTCCTAGCGGGGGGGCGTACAATGAGCAGTTCTTC
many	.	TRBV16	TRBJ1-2	CASSQPTGSTPYGYTF	TGTGCCAGCAGCCAACCCACAGGCTCGACCCCCTATGGCTACACCTTC
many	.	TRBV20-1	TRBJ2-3	CSASPAAGTDTQYF	TGCAGTGCTAGTCCGGCAGCGGGCACAGATACGCAGTATTTT
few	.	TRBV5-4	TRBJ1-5	CASSLGGNIGQPQHF	TGTGCCAGCAGCTTGGGAGGTAATATTGGACAGCCCCAGCATTTT
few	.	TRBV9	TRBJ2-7	CASSAGPGSGEQYF	TGTGCCAGCAGCGCTGGACCGGGATCTGGAGAGCAGTACTTC
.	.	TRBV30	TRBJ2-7	CAWSTYYEQYF	TGTGCCTGGAGTACATACTACGAGCAGTACTTC
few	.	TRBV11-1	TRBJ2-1	CASSFEGAYSNEQFF	TGTGCCAGCAGCTTTGAAGGAGCATATTCCAATGAGCAGTTCTTC
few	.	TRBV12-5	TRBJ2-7	CASAATSGSYEQYF	TGTGCTAGTGCCGCAACGTCGGGCTCCTACGAGCAGTACTTC